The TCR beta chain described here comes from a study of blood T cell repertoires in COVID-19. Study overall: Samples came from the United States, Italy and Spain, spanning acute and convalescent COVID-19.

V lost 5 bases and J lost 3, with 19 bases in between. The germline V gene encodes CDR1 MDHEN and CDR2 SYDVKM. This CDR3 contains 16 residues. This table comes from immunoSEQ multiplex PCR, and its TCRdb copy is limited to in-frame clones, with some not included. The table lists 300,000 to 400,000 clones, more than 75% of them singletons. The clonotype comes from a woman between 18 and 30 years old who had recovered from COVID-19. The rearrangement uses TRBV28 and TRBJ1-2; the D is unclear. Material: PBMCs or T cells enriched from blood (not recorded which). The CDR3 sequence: CASSNQRGYGYYGYTF. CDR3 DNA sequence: TGTGCCAGCAGTAATCAACGAGGGTATGGTTACTATGGCTACACCTTC.